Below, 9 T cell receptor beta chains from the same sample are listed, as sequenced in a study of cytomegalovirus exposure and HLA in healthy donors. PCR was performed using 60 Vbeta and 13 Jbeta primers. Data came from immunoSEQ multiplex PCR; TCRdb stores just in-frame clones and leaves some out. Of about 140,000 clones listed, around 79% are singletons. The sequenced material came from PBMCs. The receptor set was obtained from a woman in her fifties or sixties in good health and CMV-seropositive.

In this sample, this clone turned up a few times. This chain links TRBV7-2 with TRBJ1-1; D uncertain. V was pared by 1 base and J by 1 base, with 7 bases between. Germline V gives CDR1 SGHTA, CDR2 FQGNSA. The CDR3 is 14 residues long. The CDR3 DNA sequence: TGTGCCAGCAGCTTAGAATCTTCGAACACTGAAGCTTTCTTT. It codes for CASSLESSNTEAFF.

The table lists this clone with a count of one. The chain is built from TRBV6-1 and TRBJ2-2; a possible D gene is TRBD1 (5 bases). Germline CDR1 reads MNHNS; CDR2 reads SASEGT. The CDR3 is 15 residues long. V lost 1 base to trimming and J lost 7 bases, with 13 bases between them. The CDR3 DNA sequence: TGTGCCAGCAGTGAAGTGTGGGGCGCGGACGGGGAGCTGTTTTTT. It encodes CASSEVWGADGELFF.

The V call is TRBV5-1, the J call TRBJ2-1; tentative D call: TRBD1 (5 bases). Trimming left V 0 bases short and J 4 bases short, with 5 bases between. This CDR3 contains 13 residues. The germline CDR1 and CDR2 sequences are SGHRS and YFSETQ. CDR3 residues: CASSLGQYNEQFF. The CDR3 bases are TGCGCCAGCAGCTTGGGACAGTACAATGAGCAGTTCTTC.

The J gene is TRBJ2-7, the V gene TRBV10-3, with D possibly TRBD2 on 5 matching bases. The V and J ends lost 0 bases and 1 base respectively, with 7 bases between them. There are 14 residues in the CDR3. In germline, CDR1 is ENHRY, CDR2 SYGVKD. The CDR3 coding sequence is TGTGCCATCAGTGAGTCGGGCGGGTCCTACGAGCAGTACTTC. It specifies CAISESGGSYEQYF.

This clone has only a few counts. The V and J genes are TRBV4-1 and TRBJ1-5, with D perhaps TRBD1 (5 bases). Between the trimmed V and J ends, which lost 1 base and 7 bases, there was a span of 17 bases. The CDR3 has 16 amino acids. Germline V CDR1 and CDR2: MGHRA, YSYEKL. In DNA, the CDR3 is TGCGCCAGCAGCCAAGCTCAGGGAACGGGGGTACAGCCCCAGCATTTT. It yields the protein CASSQAQGTGVQPQHF.

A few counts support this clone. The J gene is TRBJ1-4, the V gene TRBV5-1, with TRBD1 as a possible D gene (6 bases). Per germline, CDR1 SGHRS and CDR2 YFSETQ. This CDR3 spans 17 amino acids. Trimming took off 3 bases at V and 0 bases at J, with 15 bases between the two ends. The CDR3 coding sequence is TGCGCCAGCAGCTCCCCTGGGGGCATCTCAACTAATGAAAAACTGTTTTTT. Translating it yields CASSSPGGISTNEKLFF.

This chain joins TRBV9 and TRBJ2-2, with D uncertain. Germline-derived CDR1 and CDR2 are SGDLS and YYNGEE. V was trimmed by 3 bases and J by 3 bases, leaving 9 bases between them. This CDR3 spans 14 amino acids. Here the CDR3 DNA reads TGTGCCAGCAGCGAATCACTTGACACCGGGGAGCTGTTTTTT. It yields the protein CASSESLDTGELFF. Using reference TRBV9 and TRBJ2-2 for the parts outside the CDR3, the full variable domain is DSGVTQTPKHLITATGQRVTLRCSPRSGDLSVYWYQQSLDQGLQFLIQYYNGEERAKGNILERFSAQQFPDLHSELNLSSLELGDSALYFCASSESLDTGELFFGEGSRLTVL.

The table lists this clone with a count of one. The CDR3 DNA is TGTGCCAGCTCTCGCGGACAGGGGGCTACTGGGGCCAACGTCCTGACTTTC. It specifies CASSRGQGATGANVLTF. The chain carries TRBV18 and TRBJ2-6, with 11 nucleotides matching TRBD1. Germline CDR1 and CDR2: KGHSH and LQKENI. The CDR3 contains 17 residues. Germline trimming cut 6 bases from V and 2 bases from J; bases unmatched to any gene: 6.

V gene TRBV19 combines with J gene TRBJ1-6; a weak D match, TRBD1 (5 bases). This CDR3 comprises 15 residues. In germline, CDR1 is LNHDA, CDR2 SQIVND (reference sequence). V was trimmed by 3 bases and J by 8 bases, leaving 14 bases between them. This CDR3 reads CASSILGTLDSPLHF. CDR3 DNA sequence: TGTGCCAGTAGTATTCTGGGGACTTTGGATTCACCCCTCCACTTT. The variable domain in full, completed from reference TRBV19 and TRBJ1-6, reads DGGITQSPKYLFRKEGQNVTLSCEQNLNHDAMYWYRQDPGQGLRLIYYSQIVNDFQKGDIAEGYSVSREKKESFPLTVTSAQKNPTAFYLCASSILGTLDSPLHFGNGTRLTVT.